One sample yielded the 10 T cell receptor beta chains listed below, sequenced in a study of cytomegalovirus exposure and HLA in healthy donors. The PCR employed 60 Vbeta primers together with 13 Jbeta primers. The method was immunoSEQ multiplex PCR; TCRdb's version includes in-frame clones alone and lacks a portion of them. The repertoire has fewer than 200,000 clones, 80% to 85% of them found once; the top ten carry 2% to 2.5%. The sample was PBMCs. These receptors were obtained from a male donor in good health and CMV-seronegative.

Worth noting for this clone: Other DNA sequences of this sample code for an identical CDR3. As DNA, the CDR3 is TGTGCCAGCAGTGGGCAGGGAAATCAGCCCCAGCATTTT. Translating it yields CASSGQGNQPQHF. V and J are TRBV2 and TRBJ1-5; TRBD1 is a possible D gene (5 bases). Trimming shortened V by 4 bases and J by 4 bases, and 8 bases separated the two germline ends. The germline V gene has CDR1 SNHLY and CDR2 FYNNEI. There are 13 residues in the CDR3. Full variable domain (outside the CDR3, taken from reference TRBV2 and TRBJ1-5): EPEVTQTPSHQVTQMGQEVILRCVPISNHLYFYWYRQILGQKVEFLVSFYNNEISEKSEIFDDQFSVERPDGSNFTLKIRSTKLEDSAMYFCASSGQGNQPQHFGDGTRLSIL.

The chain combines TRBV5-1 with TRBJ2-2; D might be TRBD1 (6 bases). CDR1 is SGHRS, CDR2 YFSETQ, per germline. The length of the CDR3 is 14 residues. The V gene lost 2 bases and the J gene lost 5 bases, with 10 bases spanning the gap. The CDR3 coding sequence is TGCGCCAGCAGCTTCAGGGGTAGTACCGGGGAGCTGTTTTTT. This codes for CASSFRGSTGELFF. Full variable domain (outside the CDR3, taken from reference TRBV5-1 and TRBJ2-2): KAGVTQTPRYLIKTRGQQVTLSCSPISGHRSVSWYQQTPGQGLQFLFEYFSETQRNKGNFPGRFSGRQFSNSRSEMNVSTLELGDSALYLCASSFRGSTGELFFGEGSRLTVL.

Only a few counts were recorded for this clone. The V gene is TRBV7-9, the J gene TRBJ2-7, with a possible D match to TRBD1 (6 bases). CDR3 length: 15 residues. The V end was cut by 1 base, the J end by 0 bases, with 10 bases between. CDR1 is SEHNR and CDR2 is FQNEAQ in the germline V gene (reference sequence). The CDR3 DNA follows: TGTGCCAGCAGCTTAGGGGACATAAGCTCCTACGAGCAGTACTTC. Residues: CASSLGDISSYEQYF.

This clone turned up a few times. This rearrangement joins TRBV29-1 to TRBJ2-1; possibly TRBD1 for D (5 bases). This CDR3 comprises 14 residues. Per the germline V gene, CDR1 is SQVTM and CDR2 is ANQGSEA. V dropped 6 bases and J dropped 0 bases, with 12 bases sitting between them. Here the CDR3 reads CSVSRQSSYNEQFF. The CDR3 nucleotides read TGCAGCGTGTCCCGACAGAGCTCCTACAATGAGCAGTTCTTC.

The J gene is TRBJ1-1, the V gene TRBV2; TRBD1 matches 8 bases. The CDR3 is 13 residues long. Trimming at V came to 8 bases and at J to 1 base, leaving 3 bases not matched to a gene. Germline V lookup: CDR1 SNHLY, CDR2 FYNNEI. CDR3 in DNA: TGTGCCAGCCTGGGGACAGGGAACACTGAAGCTTTCTTT. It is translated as CASLGTGNTEAFF.

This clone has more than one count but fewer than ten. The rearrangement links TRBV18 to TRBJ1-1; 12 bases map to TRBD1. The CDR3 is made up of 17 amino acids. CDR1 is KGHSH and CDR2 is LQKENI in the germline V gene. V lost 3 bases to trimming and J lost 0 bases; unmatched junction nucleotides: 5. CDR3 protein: CASSPGTGGIVNTEAFF. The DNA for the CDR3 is TGTGCCAGCTCACCGGGGACAGGGGGCATCGTGAACACTGAAGCTTTCTTT.

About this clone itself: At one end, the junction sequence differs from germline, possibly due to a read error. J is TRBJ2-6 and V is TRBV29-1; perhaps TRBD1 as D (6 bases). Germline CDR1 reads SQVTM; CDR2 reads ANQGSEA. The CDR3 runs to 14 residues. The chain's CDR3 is CSVAGASGANGLTF. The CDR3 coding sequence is TGCAGCGTAGCAGGGGCCTCTGGGGCCAACGGCCTGACTTTC. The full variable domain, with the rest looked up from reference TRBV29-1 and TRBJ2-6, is SAVISQKPSRDICQRGTSLTIQCQVDSQVTMMFWYRQQPGQSLTLIATANQGSEATYESGFVIDKFPISRPNLTFSTLTVSNMSPEDSSIYLCSVAGASGANGLTFGAGSRLTVL.

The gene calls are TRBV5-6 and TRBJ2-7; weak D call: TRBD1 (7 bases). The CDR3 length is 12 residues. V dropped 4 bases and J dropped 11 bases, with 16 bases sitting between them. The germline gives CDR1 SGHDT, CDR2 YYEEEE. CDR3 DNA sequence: TGTGCCAGCAGCCCGGGGGACAGCCCAAAGTACTTC. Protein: CASSPGDSPKYF. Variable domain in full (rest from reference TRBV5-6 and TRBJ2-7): DAGVTQSPTHLIKTRGQQVTLRCSPKSGHDTVSWYQQALGQGPQFIFQYYEEEERQRGNFPDRFSGHQFPNYSSELNVNALLLGDSALYLCASSPGDSPKYFGPGTRLTVT.

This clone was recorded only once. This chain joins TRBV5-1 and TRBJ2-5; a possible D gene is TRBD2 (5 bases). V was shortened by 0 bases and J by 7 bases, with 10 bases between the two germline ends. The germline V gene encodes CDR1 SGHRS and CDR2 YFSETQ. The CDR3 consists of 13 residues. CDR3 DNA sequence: TGCGCCAGCAGCTTGGACGGACTCGGGACCCAGTACTTC. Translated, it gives CASSLDGLGTQYF.

CDR3 protein: CASREIAYTDTQYF. As DNA, the CDR3 is TGTGCCAGCAGGGAAATAGCGTACACAGATACGCAGTATTTT. The rearrangement joins TRBV6-6 to TRBJ2-3; possible D gene TRBD2, 5 bases. Germline lookup yields CDR1 MNHNY and CDR2 SVGAGI (reference sequence). The CDR3 covers 14 residues. The V gene lost 6 bases and the J gene lost 2 bases, with 12 bases spanning the gap.